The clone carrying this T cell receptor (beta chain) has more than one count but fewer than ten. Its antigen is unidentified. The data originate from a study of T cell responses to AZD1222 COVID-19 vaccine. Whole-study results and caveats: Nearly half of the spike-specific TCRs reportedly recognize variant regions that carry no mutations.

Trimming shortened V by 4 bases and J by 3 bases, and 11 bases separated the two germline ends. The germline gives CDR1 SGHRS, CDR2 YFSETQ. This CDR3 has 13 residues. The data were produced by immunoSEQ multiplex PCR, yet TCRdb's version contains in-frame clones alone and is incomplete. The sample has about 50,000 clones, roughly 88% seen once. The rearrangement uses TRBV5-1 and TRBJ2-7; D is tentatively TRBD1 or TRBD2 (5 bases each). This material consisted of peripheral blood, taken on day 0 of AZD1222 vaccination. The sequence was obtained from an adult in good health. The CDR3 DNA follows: TGCGCCAGCAGCCCGGGGCCCTACTACGAGCAGTACTTC. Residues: CASSPGPYYEQYF.